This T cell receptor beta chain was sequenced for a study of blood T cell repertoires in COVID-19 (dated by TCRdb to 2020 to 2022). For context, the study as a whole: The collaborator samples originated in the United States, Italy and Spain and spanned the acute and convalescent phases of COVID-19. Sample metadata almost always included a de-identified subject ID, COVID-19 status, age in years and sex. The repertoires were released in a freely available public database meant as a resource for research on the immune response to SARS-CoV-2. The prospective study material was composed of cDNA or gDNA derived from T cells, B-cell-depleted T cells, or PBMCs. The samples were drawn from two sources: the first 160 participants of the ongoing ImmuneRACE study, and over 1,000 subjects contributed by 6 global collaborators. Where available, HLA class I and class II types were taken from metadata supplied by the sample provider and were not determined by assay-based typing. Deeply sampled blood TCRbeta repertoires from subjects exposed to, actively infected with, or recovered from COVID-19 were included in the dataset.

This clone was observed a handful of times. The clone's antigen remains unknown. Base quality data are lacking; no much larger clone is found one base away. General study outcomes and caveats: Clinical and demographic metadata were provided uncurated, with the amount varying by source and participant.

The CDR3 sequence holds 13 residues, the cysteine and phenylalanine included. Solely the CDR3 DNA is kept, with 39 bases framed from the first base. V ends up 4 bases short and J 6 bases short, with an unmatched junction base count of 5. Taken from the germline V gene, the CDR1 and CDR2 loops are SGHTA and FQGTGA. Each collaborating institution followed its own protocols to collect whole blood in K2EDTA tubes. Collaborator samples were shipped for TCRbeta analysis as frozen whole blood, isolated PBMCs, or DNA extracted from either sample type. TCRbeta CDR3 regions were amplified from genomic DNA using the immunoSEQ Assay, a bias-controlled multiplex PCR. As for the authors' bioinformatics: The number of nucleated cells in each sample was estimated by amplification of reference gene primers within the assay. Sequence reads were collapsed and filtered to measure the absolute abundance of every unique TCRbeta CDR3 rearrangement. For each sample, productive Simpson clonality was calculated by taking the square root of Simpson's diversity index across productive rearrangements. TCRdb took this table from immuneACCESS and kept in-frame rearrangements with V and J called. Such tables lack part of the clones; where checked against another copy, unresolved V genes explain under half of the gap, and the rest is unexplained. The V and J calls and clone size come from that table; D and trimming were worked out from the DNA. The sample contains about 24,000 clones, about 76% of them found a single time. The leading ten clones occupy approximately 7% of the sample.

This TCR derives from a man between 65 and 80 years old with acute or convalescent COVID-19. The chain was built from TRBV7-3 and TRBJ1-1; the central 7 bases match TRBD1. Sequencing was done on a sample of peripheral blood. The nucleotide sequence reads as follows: TGTGCCAGCAGCTCTTCGACAGGGTCTGAAGCTTTCTTT. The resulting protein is CASSSSTGSEAFF.